A selection of T cell receptor beta chains follows, all from one sample in a study of shared clonotypes between healthy human individuals. Libraries were prepared by immunoSEQ multiplex PCR; TCRdb keeps only in-frame clonotypes and omits some of them. The table shows approximately 2.1 million clones, with over 90% occurring only once. Input material: naive CD4+ T cells from PBMCs. The receptors derive from a man aged 18 to 29 in good health. Some clones in this sample may be carry-over from other donors' samples. Each CDR3 is given with its conserved first and last residue. The D gene is left open where the match is weak. Clone sizes are given selectively: once, few, many, or a class where the clone is expanded.

D: .; J: TRBJ1-1; size: .; V: TRBV28; CDR3: CASRGGGATFTEAFF; DNA: TGTGCCAGCAGGGGGGGAGGGGCTACATTCACTGAAGCTTTCTTT
D: .; J: TRBJ2-7; size: .; V: TRBV27; CDR3: CASSSAGVYEQYF; DNA: TGTGCCAGCAGTTCGGCAGGGGTCTACGAGCAGTACTTC
D: .; J: TRBJ2-4; size: .; V: TRBV2; CDR3: CASSEALRRGAKNIQYF; DNA: TGTGCCAGCAGTGAAGCGCTCAGGCGAGGAGCCAAAAACATTCAGTACTTC
D: TRBD1; J: TRBJ2-2; size: .; V: TRBV5-5; CDR3: CASSTQGADTGELFF; DNA: TGTGCCAGCAGCACACAGGGGGCTGACACCGGGGAGCTGTTTTTT
D: TRBD1; J: TRBJ1-1; size: .; V: TRBV29-1; CDR3: CSVEGQQNTEAFF; DNA: TGCAGCGTTGAGGGACAGCAGAACACTGAAGCTTTCTTT
D: .; J: TRBJ2-3; size: .; V: TRBV5-1; CDR3: CASSLAGPTDTQYF; DNA: TGCGCCAGCAGCTTGGCCGGACCCACAGATACGCAGTATTTT
D: .; J: TRBJ1-2; size: .; V: TRBV29-1; CDR3: CSVLDRLNYGYTF; DNA: TGCAGCGTGTTGGACCGACTTAACTATGGCTACACCTTC
D: TRBD1; J: TRBJ1-5; size: .; V: TRBV18; CDR3: CASSPAGGDQPQHF; DNA: TGTGCCAGCTCACCTGCAGGGGGCGATCAGCCCCAGCATTTT
D: .; J: TRBJ2-1; size: .; V: TRBV10-1; CDR3: CALTLANGPPQRTSSYNEQFF; DNA: TGCGCCCTTACGTTGGCGAACGGGCCCCCCCAGCGGACCAGCTCCTACAATGAGCAGTTCTTC
D: TRBD2; J: TRBJ2-3; size: .; V: TRBV28; CDR3: CASSLTSGGVSRGTQYF; DNA: TGTGCCAGCAGTTTGACGTCGGGGGGAGTCTCTAGGGGTACGCAGTATTTT
D: .; J: TRBJ2-5; size: .; V: TRBV9; CDR3: CASSPRQVSGETQYF; DNA: TGTGCCAGCAGCCCTCGACAGGTCTCAGGGGAGACCCAGTACTTC
D: .; J: TRBJ2-2; size: .; V: TRBV10-1; CDR3: CASSGSLNTGELFF; DNA: TGCGCCAGCAGTGGCAGCCTGAACACCGGGGAGCTGTTTTTT
D: .; J: TRBJ2-7; size: .; V: TRBV28; CDR3: CASSSGSGEQYF; DNA: TGTGCCAGCAGCTCCGGTTCTGGCGAGCAGTACTTC
D: TRBD1; J: TRBJ1-2; size: .; V: TRBV28; CDR3: CASSRQGDGYTF; DNA: TGTGCCAGCAGTCGACAGGGGGACGGCTACACCTTC
D: .; J: TRBJ1-1; size: .; V: TRBV20-1; CDR3: CSARERQEAFF; DNA: TGCAGTGCTAGAGAAAGACAGGAAGCTTTCTTT
D: .; J: TRBJ2-5; size: .; V: TRBV5-4; CDR3: CASSSFVETQYF; DNA: TGTGCCAGCAGCTCATTCGTCGAGACCCAGTACTTC
D: TRBD1; J: TRBJ2-5; size: .; V: TRBV14; CDR3: CASSRIQGKQETQYF; DNA: TGTGCCAGCAGCCGGATACAGGGGAAACAAGAGACCCAGTACTTC
D: TRBD2; J: TRBJ2-2; size: .; V: TRBV5-1; CDR3: CASSVGLAGGLRSPNTGELFF; DNA: TGCGCCAGCAGCGTAGGACTAGCGGGAGGACTCAGAAGCCCGAACACCGGGGAGCTGTTTTTT
D: .; J: TRBJ2-2; size: .; V: TRBV10-3; CDR3: CAISEDRNTGELFF; DNA: TGTGCCATCAGTGAGGACAGAAACACCGGGGAGCTGTTTTTT
D: .; J: TRBJ2-1; size: .; V: TRBV5-1; CDR3: CASSLGLEQFF; DNA: TGCGCCAGCAGCTTGGGTTTAGAGCAGTTCTTC
D: TRBD1; J: TRBJ1-1; size: .; V: TRBV7-9; CDR3: CASSLATGTGRLGTEAFF; DNA: TGTGCCAGCAGCTTAGCTACCGGGACAGGCCGATTGGGAACTGAAGCTTTCTTT
D: .; J: TRBJ2-3; size: .; V: TRBV28; CDR3: CASSPPRGGRLDTQYF; DNA: TGTGCCAGCAGTCCCCCCAGGGGCGGGAGACTAGATACGCAGTATTTT
D: TRBD2; J: TRBJ2-7; size: .; V: TRBV11-2; CDR3: CASSPIAGVEWEQYF; DNA: TGTGCCAGCAGCCCGATAGCGGGAGTAGAGTGGGAGCAGTACTTC
D: .; J: TRBJ2-7; size: .; V: TRBV5-8; CDR3: CASSLWDQSSYEQYF; DNA: TGTGCCAGCAGCTTGTGGGACCAAAGCTCCTACGAGCAGTACTTC
D: .; J: TRBJ1-5; size: few; V: TRBV7-9; CDR3: CASSLGARKPQHF; DNA: TGTGCCAGCAGCTTGGGCGCCCGGAAGCCCCAGCATTTT
D: .; J: TRBJ1-2; size: .; V: TRBV2; CDR3: CASTSYGDYGYTF; DNA: TGTGCCAGCACCTCTTACGGAGACTATGGCTACACCTTC
D: .; J: TRBJ2-3; size: once; V: TRBV1; CDR3: CTSSRRTSGRAMLGTDTQYF; DNA: TGCACCAGCAGCCGCCGGACTAGCGGGAGGGCCATGCTCGGCACAGATACGCAGTATTTT
D: .; J: TRBJ1-3; size: .; V: TRBV7-2; CDR3: CASSFQSVGNGNTIYF; DNA: TGTGCCAGCAGCTTCCAGAGTGTGGGGAACGGAAACACCATATATTTT
D: .; J: TRBJ2-7; size: .; V: TRBV7-2; CDR3: CASSSHRGLEQYF; DNA: TGTGCCAGCAGCTCCCACCGGGGCCTAGAGCAGTACTTC
D: .; J: TRBJ1-3; size: .; V: TRBV7-9; CDR3: CASSPQGIGGNTIYF; DNA: TGTGCCAGCAGTCCTCAGGGGATCGGTGGAAACACCATATATTTT
D: .; J: TRBJ2-5; size: .; V: TRBV19; CDR3: CASSIGLAARQETQYF; DNA: TGTGCCAGTAGTATAGGGTTAGCGGCCCGACAAGAGACCCAGTACTTC
D: TRBD2; J: TRBJ2-3; size: .; V: TRBV27; CDR3: CASSRTTSGSFRGTDTQYF; DNA: TGTGCCAGCAGTAGGACGACTAGCGGGAGTTTTCGGGGCACAGATACGCAGTATTTT
D: TRBD2; J: TRBJ2-1; size: .; V: TRBV7-3; CDR3: CASSLRREGTRQFF; DNA: TGTGCCAGCAGCTTAAGAAGGGAGGGGACTAGGCAGTTCTTC
D: .; J: TRBJ2-5; size: few; V: TRBV6-6; CDR3: CASRTTNEGTQYF; DNA: TGTGCCAGCAGGACGACTAATGAGGGGACCCAGTACTTC
D: TRBD2; J: TRBJ2-7; size: .; V: TRBV11-3; CDR3: CASSERGDYEQYF; DNA: TGTGCCAGCAGCGAGCGGGGGGATTACGAGCAGTACTTC
D: .; J: TRBJ2-6; size: .; V: TRBV7-9; CDR3: CASSQTTGSGANVLTF; DNA: TGTGCCAGCAGCCAAACAACGGGCTCTGGGGCCAACGTCCTGACTTTC
D: TRBD2; J: TRBJ2-2; size: .; V: TRBV7-9; CDR3: CASSRDSGRSAGELFF; DNA: TGTGCCAGCAGCAGAGATAGCGGGAGGTCTGCCGGGGAGCTGTTTTTT
D: TRBD2; J: TRBJ2-1; size: .; V: TRBV11-3; CDR3: CASSSGTSDNNEQFF; DNA: TGTGCCAGCAGCTCCGGGACTAGCGATAACAATGAGCAGTTCTTC
D: .; J: TRBJ2-7; size: .; V: TRBV5-1; CDR3: CASSLANEQYF; DNA: TGCGCCAGCAGCTTGGCCAACGAGCAGTACTTC
D: .; J: TRBJ1-2; size: .; V: TRBV28; CDR3: CASSLIQVNYGYTF; DNA: TGTGCCAGCAGTTTAATACAAGTGAACTATGGCTACACCTTC
D: .; J: TRBJ1-1; size: .; V: TRBV5-4; CDR3: CASSLWGGQPAGAFF; DNA: TGTGCCAGCAGCTTGTGGGGCGGACAGCCAGCAGGGGCTTTCTTT